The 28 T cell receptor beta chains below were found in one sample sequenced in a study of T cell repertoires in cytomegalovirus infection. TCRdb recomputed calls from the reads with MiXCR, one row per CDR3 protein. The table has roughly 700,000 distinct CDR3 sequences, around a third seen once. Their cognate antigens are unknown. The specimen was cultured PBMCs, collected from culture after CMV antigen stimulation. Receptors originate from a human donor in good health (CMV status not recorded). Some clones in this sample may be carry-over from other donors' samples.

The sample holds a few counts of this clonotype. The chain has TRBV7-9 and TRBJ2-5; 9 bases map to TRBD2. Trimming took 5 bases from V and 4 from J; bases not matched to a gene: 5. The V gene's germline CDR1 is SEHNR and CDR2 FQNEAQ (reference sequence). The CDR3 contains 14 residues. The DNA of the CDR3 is TGTGCCAGCAGCGCGGGACTAGCTAGAGAGACCCAGTACTTC. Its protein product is CASSAGLARETQYF.

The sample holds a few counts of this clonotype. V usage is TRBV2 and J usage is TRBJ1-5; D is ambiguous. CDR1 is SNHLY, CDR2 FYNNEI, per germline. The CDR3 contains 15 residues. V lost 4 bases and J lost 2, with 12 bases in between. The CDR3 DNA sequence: TGTGCCAGCAGTGCCTTAGTGGCTGGCAATCAGCCCCAGCATTTT. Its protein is CASSALVAGNQPQHF.

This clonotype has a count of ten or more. The chain's CDR3 is CASRRAVQETQYF. The CDR3 coding sequence is TGTGCCAGCAGACGAGCGGTACAAGAGACCCAGTACTTC. This sequence joins TRBV7-2 and TRBJ2-5; tentative D call: TRBD2 (5 bases). This CDR3 comprises 13 residues. The V gene's germline CDR1 is SGHTA and CDR2 FQGNSA. The ends were cut back, 6 bases at V and 2 bases at J, with 10 bases in the middle.

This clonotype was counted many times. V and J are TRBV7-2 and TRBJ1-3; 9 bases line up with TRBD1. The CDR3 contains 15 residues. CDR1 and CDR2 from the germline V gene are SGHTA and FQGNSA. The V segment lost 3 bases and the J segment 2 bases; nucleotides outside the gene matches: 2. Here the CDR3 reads CASSFRQGAGNTIYF. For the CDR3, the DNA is TGTGCCAGCAGCTTTCGACAGGGGGCTGGAAACACCATATATTTT. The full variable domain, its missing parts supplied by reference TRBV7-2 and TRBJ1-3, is GAGVSQSPSNKVTEKGKDVELRCDPISGHTALYWYRQSLGQGLEFLIYFQGNSAPDKSGLPSDRFSAERTGGSVSTLTIQRTQQEDSAVYLCASSFRQGAGNTIYFGEGSWLTVV.

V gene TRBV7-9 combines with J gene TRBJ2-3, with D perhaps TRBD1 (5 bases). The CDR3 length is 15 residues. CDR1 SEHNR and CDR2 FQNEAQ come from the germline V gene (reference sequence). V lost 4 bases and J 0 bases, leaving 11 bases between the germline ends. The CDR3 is CASSSPQGSTDTQYF. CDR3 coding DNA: TGTGCCAGCAGCTCCCCCCAGGGAAGCACAGATACGCAGTATTTT.

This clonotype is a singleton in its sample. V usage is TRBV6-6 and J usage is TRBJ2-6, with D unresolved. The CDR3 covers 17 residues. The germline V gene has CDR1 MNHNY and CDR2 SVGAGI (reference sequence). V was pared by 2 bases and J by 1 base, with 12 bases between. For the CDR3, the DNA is TGTGCCAGCAGTTACCCGATCCTGGGGTCTGGGGCCAACGTCCTGACTTTC. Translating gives CASSYPILGSGANVLTF.

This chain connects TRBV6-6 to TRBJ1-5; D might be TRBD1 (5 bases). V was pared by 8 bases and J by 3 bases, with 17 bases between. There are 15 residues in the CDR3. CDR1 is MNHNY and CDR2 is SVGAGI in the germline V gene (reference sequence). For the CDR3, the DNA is TGTGCCAGCCAGAAGGGGCGCGCGGTCAATCAGCCCCAGCATTTT. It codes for CASQKGRAVNQPQHF.

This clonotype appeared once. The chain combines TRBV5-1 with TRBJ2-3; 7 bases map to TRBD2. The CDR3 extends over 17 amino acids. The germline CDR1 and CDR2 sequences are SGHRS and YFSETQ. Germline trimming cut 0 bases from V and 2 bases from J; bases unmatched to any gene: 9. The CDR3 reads CASSLVWLAEITDTQYF. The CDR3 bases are TGCGCCAGCAGCTTGGTTTGGCTAGCGGAGATCACAGATACGCAGTATTTT. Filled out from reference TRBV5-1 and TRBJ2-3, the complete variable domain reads KAGVTQTPRYLIKTRGQQVTLSCSPISGHRSVSWYQQTPGQGLQFLFEYFSETQRNKGNFPGRFSGRQFSNSRSEMNVSTLELGDSALYLCASSLVWLAEITDTQYFGPGTRLTVL.

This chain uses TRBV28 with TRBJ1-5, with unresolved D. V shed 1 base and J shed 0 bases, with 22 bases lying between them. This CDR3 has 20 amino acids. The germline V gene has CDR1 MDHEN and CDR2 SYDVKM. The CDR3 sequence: CASSLSFGRLSFYSNQPQHF. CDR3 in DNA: TGTGCCAGCAGTTTATCATTCGGTCGGTTATCCTTTTATAGCAATCAGCCCCAGCATTTT.

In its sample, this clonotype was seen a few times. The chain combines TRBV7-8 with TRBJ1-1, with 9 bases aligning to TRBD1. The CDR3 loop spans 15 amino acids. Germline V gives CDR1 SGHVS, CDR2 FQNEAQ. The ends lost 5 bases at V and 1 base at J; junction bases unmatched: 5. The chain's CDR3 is CASSDRGAQNTEAFF. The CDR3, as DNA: TGTGCCAGCAGCGACAGGGGGGCCCAGAACACTGAAGCTTTCTTT.

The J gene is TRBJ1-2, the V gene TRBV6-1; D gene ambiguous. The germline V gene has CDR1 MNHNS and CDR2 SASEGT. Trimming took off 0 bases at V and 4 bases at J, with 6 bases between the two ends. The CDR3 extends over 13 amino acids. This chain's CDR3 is CASSEAGIYGYTF. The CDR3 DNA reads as TGTGCCAGCAGTGAAGCTGGGATCTATGGCTACACCTTC.

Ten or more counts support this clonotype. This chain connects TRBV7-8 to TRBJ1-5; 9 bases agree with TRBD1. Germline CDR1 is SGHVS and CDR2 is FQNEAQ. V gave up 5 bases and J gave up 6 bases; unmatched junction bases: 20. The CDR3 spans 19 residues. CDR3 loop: CASSPRIATGGRYGQPQHF. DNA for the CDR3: TGTGCCAGCAGCCCACGGATCGCGACAGGGGGAAGGTATGGTCAGCCCCAGCATTTT.

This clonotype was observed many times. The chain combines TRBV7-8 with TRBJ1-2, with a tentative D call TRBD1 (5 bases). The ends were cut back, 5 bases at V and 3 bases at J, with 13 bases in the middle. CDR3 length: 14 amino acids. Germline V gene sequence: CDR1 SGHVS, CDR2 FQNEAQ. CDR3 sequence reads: CASSPTELYYGYTF. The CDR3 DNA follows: TGTGCCAGCAGCCCGACAGAGCTTTACTATGGCTACACCTTC.

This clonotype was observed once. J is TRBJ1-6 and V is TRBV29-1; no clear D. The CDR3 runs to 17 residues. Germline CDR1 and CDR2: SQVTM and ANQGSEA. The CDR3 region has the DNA TGCGCAGTCCCGGCCTCTGCACACGGATCCTATAATTCACCCCTCCACTTT. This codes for CAVPASAHGSYNSPLHF.

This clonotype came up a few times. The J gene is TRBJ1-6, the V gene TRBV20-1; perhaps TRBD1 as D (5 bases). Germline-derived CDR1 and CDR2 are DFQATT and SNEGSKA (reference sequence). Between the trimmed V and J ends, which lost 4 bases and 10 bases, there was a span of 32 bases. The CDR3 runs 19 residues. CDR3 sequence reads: CSAKEHPGTMTWAASPLHF. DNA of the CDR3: TGCAGTGCTAAGGAACACCCCGGGACCATGACTTGGGCGGCCTCACCCCTCCACTTT.

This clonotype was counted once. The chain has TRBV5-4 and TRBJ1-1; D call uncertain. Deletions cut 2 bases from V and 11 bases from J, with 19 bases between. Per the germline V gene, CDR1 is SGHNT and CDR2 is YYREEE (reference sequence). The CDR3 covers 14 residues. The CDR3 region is CASSLTTAHGSAFF. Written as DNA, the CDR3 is TGTGCCAGCAGCTTAACAACGGCCCACGGTTCGGCTTTCTTT.

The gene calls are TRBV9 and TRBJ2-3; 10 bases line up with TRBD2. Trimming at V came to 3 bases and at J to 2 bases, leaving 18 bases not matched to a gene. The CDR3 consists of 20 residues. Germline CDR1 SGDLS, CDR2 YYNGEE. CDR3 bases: TGTGCCAGCAGCGGATCAGCGCGTGTGGTCCTAGCGGGAGCCACAGATACGCAGTATTTT. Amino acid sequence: CASSGSARVVLAGATDTQYF.

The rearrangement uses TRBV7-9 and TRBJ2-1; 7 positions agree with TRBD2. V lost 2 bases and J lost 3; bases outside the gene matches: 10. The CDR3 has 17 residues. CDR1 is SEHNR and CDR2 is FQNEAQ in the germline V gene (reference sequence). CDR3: CASSLRGGLADYNEQFF. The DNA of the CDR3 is TGTGCCAGCAGCTTAAGAGGAGGGCTAGCGGACTACAATGAGCAGTTCTTC.

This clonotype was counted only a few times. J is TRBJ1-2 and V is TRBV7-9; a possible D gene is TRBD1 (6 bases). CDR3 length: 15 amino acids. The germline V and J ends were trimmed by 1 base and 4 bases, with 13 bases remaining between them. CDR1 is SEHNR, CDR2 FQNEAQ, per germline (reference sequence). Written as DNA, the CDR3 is TGTGCCAGCAGCTTAGAGGGCGAGGGGGTCTATGGCTACACCTTC. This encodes CASSLEGEGVYGYTF.

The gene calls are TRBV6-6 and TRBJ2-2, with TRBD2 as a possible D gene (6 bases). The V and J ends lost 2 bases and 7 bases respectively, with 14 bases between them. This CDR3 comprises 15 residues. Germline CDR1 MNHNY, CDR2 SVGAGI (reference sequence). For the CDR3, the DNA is TGTGCCAGCAGTTACGCGGGACTCCCTTTCGGGGAGCTGTTTTTT. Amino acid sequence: CASSYAGLPFGELFF.

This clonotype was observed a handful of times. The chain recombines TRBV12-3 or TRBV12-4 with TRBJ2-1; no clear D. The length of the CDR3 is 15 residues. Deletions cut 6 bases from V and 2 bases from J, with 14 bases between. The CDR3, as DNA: TGTGCCAGCAGGGGGTTGAGGCAGCCCTACAATGAGCAGTTCTTC. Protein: CASRGLRQPYNEQFF.

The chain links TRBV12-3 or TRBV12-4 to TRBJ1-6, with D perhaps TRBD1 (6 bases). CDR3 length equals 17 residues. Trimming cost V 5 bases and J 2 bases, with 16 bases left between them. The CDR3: CASSHPDRSAYNSPLHF. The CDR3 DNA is TGTGCCAGCAGTCACCCCGACAGGAGCGCCTATAATTCACCCCTCCACTTT.

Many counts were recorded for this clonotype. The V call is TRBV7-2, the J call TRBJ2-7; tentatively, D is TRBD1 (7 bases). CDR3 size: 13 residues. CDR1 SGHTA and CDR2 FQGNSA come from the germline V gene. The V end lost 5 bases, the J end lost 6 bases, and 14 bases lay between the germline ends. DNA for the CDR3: TGTGCCAGCAGCGTTCGACAGGGAGGCGAGCAGTACTTC. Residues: CASSVRQGGEQYF.

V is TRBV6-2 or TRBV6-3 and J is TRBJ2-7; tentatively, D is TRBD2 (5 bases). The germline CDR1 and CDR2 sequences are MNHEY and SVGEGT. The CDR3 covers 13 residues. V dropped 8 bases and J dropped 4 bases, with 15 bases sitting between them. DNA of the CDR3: TGTGCCAGCGATCCGGGCGGACTTTACGAGCAGTACTTC. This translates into CASDPGGLYEQYF.

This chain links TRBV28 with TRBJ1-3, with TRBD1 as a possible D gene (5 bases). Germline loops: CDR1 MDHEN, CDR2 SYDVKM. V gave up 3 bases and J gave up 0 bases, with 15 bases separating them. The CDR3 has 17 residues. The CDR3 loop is CASSFVGPLSSGNTIYF. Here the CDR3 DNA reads TGTGCCAGCAGTTTTGTGGGGCCGCTTAGCTCTGGAAACACCATATATTTT.

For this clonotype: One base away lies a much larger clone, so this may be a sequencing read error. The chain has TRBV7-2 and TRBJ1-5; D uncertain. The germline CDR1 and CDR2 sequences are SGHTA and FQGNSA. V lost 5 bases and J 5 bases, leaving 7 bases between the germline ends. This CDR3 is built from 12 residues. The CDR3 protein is CASSGRYQPQHF. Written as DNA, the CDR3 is TGTGCCAGCAGCGGGAGGTATCAGCCCCAGCATTTT.

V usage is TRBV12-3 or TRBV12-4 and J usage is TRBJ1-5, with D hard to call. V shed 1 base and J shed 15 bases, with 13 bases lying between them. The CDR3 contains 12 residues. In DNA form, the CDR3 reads TGTGCCAGCAGTTTAGTCGGCACGGAGAGGCATTTT. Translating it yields CASSLVGTERHF.

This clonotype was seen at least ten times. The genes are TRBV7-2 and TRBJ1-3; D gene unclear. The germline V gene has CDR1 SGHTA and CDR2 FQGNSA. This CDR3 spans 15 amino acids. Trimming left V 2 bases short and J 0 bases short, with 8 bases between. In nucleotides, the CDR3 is TGTGCCAGCAGCTTATATTCTCTCTCTGGAAACACCATATATTTT. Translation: CASSLYSLSGNTIYF.